The following is a T cell receptor beta chain sequence with its context. This sample was taken from a study of T cells after yellow fever vaccination. The CDR3 extends over 18 amino acids. The germline CDR1 and CDR2 sequences are SGHDT and YYEEEE. V dropped 2 bases and J dropped 1; count of bases not matched to a gene: 11. TCRdb called the 5' RACE reads again in MiXCR, with one record for every CDR3 protein. Counted here are hundreds of thousands of distinct CDR3 sequences, over 4.5% occurring once; the ten biggest clones make up roughly 3.5%. The source is a man aged 18 to 30 who received the YFV17D yellow fever vaccine. The material was CD4+ T cells sorted from PBMCs, obtained on the day of the yellow fever booster vaccination. The rearrangement uses TRBV5-6 and TRBJ2-3; TRBD1 matches at 9 bases. The DNA of the CDR3 is TGTGCCAGCAGCTTCGGGGACAGGGAAGGTTGGGGCACAGATACGCAGTATTTT. Translated, it gives CASSFGDREGWGTDTQYF.